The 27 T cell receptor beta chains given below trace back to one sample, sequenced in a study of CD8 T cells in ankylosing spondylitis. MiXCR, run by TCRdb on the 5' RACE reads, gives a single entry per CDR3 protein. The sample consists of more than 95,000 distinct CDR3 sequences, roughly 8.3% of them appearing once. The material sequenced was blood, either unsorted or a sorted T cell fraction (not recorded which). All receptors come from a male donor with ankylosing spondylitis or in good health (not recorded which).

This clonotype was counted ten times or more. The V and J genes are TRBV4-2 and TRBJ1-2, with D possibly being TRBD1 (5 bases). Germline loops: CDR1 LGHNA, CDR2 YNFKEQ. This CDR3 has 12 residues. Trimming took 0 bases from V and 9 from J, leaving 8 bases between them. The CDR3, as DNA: TGTGCCAGCAGCCAAGATGGGGCGAGCTACACCTTC. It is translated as CASSQDGASYTF.

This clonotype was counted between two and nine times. The CDR3 region is CASSADNEQFF. Here the CDR3 DNA reads TGTGCCAGCTCGGCAGACAATGAGCAGTTCTTC. The V and J genes are TRBV18 and TRBJ2-1; D gene uncertain. The V end was cut by 6 bases, the J end by 5 bases, with 5 bases between. Germline values: CDR1 KGHSH, CDR2 LQKENI. The CDR3 covers 11 residues.

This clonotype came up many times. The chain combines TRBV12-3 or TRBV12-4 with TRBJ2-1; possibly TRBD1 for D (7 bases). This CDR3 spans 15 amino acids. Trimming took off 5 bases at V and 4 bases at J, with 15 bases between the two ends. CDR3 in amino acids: CASSPTGDWYNEQFF. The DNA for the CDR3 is TGTGCCAGCAGTCCAACAGGGGACTGGTACAATGAGCAGTTCTTC.

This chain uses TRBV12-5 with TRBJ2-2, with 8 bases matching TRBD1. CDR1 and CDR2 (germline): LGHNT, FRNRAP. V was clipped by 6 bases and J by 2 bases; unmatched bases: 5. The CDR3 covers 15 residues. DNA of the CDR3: TGTGCTAGTGGAACCGACAGGGGCAACACCGGGGAGCTGTTTTTT. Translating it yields CASGTDRGNTGELFF. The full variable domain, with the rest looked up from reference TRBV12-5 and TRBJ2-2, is DARVTQTPRHKVTEMGQEVTMRCQPILGHNTVFWYRQTMMQGLELLAYFRNRAPLDDSGMPKDRFSAEMPDATLATLKIQPSEPRDSAVYFCASGTDRGNTGELFFGEGSRLTVL.

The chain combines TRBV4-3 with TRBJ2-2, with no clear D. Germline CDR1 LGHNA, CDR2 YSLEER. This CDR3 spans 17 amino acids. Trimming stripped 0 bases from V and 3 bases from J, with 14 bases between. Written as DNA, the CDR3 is TGCGCCAGCAGCCAAGATTACCGGCCCTACGACACCGGGGAGCTGTTTTTT. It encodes CASSQDYRPYDTGELFF.

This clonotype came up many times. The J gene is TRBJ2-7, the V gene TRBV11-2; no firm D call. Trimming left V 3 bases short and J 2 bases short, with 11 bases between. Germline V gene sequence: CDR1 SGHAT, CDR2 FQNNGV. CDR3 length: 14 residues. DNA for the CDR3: TGTGCCAGCAGCTTTGATACTGGTACCTACGAGCAGTACTTC. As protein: CASSFDTGTYEQYF.

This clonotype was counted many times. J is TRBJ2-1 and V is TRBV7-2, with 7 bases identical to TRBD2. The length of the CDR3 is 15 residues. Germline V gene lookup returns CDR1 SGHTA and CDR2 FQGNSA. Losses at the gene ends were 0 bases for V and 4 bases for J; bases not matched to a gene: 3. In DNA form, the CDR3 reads TGTGCCAGCAGCTTAGCGCAAGCGGGGTACAATGAGCAGTTCTTC. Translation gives CASSLAQAGYNEQFF.

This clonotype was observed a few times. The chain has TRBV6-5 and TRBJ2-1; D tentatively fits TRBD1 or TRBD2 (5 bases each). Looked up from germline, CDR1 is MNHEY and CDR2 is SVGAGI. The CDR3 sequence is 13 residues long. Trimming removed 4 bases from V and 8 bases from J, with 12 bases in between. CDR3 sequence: CASSWGSGDEQFF. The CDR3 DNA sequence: TGTGCCAGCAGTTGGGGGTCTGGGGATGAGCAGTTCTTC.

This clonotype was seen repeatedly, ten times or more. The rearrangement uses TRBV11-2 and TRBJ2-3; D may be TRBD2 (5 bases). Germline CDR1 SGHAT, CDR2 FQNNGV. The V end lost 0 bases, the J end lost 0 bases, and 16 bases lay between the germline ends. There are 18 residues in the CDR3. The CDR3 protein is CASSLEGTLGRSTDTQYF. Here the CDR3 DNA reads TGTGCCAGCAGCTTAGAGGGCACACTAGGGAGAAGCACAGATACGCAGTATTTT. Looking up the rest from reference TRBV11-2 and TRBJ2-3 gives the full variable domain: EAGVAQSPRYKIIEKRQSVAFWCNPISGHATLYWYQQILGQGPKLLIQFQNNGVVDDSQLPKDRFSAERLKGVDSTLKIQPAKLEDSAVYLCASSLEGTLGRSTDTQYFGPGTRLTVL.

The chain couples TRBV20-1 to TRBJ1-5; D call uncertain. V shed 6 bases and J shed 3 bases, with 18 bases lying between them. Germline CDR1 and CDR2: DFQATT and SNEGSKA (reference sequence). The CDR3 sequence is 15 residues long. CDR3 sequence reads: CSAPSSRGSNQPQHF. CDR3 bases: TGCAGTGCCCCGAGTTCTAGAGGGTCCAATCAGCCCCAGCATTTT.

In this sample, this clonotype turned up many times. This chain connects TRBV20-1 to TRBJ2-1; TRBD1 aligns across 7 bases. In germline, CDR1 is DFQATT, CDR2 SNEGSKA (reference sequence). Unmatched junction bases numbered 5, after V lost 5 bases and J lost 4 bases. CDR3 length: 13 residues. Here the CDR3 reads CSADGQAYNEQFF. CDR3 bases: TGCAGTGCTGACGGACAGGCTTACAATGAGCAGTTCTTC.

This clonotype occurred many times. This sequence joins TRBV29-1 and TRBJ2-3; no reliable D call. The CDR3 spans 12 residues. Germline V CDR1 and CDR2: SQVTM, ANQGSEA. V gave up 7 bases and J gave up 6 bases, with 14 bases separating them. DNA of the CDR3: TGCAGCGGGCTCGCCCCTTTCGATACGCAGTATTTT. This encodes CSGLAPFDTQYF.

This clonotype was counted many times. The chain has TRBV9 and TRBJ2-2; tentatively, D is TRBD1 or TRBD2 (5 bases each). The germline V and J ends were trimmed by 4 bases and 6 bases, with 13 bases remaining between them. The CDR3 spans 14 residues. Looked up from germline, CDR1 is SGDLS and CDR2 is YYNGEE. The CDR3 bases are TGTGCCAGCAGCCAGACCCGGGGCTCCGGGGAGCTGTTTTTT. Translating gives CASSQTRGSGELFF.

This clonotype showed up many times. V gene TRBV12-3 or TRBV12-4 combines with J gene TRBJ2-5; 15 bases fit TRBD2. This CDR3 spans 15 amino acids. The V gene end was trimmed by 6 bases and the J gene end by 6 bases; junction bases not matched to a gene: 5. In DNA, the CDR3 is TGTGCCAGCAGCCACGGACTAGCGGGAGGGAAGACCCAGTACTTC. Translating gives CASSHGLAGGKTQYF.

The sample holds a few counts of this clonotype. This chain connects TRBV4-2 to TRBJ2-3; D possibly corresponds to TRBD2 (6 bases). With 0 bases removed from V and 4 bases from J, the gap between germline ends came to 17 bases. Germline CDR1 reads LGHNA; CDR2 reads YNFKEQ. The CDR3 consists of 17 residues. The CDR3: CASSQDRSGGAADTQYF. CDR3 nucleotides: TGTGCCAGCAGCCAAGATCGAAGCGGCGGGGCCGCAGATACGCAGTATTTT.

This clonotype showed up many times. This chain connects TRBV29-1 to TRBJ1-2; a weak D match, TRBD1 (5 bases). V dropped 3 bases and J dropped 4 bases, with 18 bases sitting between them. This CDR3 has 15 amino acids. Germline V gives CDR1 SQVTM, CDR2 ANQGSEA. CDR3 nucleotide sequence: TGCAGCGTTGATAACAGGATGAAAAGGGCCTATGGCTACACCTTC. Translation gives CSVDNRMKRAYGYTF.

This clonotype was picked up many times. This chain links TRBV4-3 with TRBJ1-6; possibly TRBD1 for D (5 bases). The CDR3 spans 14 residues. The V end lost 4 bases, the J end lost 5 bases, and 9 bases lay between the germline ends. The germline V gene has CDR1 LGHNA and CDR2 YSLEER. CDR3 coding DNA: TGCGCCAGCAGCCTTCAGGGAAATAATTCACCCCTCCACTTT. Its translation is CASSLQGNNSPLHF.

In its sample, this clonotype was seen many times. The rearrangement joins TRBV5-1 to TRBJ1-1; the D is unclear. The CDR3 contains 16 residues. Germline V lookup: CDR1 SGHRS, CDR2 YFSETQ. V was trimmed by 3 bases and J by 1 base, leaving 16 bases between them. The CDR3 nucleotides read TGCGCCAGCAGCTCGCCGCCCGACAAGACGAACACTGAAGCTTTCTTT. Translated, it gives CASSSPPDKTNTEAFF.

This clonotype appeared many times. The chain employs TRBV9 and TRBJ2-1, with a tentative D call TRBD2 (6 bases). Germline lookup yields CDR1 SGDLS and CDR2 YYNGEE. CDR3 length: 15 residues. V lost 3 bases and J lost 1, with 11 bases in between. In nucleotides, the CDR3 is TGTGCCAGCAGCGCGATCGGGGGTTCCTACAATGAGCAGTTCTTC. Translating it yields CASSAIGGSYNEQFF.

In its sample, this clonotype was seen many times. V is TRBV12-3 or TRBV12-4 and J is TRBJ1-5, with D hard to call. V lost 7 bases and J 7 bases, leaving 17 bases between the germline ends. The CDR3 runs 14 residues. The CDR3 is CASTLGRDLQPQHF. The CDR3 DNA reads TGTGCCAGCACCCTAGGGAGGGATTTGCAGCCCCAGCATTTT.

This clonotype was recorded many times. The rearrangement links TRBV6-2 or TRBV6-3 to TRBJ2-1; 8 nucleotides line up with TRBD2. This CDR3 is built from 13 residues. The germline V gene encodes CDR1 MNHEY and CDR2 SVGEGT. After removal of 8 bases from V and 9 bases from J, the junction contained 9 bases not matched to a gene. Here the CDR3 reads CASGIGGRSEQFF. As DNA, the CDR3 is TGTGCCAGCGGGATCGGCGGGAGGAGTGAGCAGTTCTTC.

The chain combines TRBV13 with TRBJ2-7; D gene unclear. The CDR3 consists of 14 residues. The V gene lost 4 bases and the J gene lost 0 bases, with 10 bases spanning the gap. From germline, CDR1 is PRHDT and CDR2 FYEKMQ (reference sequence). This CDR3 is CASSSRLRSYEQYF. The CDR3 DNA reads TGTGCCAGCAGCTCCAGGCTCCGCTCCTACGAGCAGTACTTC.

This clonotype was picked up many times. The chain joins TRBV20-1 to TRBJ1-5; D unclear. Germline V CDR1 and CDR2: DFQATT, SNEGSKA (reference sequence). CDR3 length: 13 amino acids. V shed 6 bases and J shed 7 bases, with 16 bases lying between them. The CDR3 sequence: CSALYRVGQPQHF. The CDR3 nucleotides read TGCAGTGCACTCTACAGAGTAGGACAGCCCCAGCATTTT.

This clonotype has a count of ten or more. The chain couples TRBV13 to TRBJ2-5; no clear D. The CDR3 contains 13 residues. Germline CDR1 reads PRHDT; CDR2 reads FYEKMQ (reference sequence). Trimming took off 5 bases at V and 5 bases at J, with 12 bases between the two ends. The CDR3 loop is CASSPSGGETQYF. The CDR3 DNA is TGTGCCAGCAGCCCCTCGGGTGGGGAGACCCAGTACTTC.

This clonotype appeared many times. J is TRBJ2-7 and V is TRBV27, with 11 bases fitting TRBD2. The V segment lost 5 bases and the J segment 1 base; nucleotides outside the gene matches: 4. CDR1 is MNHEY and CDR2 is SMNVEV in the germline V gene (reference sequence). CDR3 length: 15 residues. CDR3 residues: CASSIGTSGSYEQYF. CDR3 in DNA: TGTGCCAGCAGTATCGGGACTAGCGGATCCTACGAGCAGTACTTC.

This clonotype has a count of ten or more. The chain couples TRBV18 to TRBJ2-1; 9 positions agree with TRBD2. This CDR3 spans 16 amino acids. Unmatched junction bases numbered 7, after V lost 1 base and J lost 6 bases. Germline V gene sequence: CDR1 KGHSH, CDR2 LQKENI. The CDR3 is CASSPRRGRAGNEQFF. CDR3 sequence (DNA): TGTGCCAGCTCACCACGTCGCGGGAGGGCCGGCAATGAGCAGTTCTTC.

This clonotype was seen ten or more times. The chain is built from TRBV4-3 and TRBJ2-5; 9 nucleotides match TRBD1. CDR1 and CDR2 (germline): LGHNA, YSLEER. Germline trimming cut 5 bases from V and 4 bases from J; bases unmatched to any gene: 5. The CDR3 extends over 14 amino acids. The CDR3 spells CASSSWDRVETQYF. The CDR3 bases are TGCGCCAGCAGCTCCTGGGACAGGGTAGAGACCCAGTACTTC.